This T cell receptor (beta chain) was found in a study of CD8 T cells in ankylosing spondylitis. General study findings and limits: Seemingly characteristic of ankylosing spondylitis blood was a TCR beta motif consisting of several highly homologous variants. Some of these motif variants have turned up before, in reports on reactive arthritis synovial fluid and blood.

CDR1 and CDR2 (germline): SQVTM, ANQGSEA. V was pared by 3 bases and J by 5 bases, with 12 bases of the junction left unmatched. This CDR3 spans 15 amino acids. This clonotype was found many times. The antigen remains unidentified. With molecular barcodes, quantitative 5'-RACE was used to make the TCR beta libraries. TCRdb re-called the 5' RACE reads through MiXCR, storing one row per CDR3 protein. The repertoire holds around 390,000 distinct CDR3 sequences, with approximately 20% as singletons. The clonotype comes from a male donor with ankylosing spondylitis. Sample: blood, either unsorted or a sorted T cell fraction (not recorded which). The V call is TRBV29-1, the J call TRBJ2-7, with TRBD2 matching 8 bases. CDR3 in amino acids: CSVDLLTGTRDEQYF. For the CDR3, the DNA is TGCAGCGTTGACCTCTTGACCGGGACTAGGGACGAGCAGTACTTC.